The 5 T cell receptor beta chains presented below share a single source sample, sequenced in a study of CD8+ T cells in alopecia areata. The sample's treatment: oral pan-JAK inhibitor, 5-10 mg twice daily. Following extraction, RNA underwent reverse transcription to cDNA, which served as the sequencing template. Assay: immunoSEQ multiplex PCR; the TCRdb copy retains only in-frame clones and omits some. The sample comprises 150,000 or so clones, around 50% of which are singletons, and roughly 15% rests with the top ten. The specimen comprised CD8+ T cells sorted from blood, sampled at week 4, from a patient treated with tofacitinib. These receptors were obtained from a human donor with alopecia areata.

The chain has TRBV5-1 and TRBJ1-1; 9 bases match TRBD1. CDR1 SGHRS and CDR2 YFSETQ come from the germline V gene. The ends lost 4 bases at V and 6 bases at J; junction bases unmatched: 7. This CDR3 has 14 amino acids. The CDR3 DNA is TGCGCCAGCAGCCCAAGGACAGGGGTATCTGAAGCTTTCTTT. Protein: CASSPRTGVSEAFF.

The V call is TRBV5-1, the J call TRBJ1-6; D gene unclear. Germline CDR1 reads SGHRS; CDR2 reads YFSETQ. The CDR3 runs 14 residues. Trimming shortened V by 0 bases and J by 10 bases, and 11 bases separated the two germline ends. CDR3 in DNA: TGCGCCAGCAGCTTGGAGGGCACCAAATCACCCCTCCACTTT. Translation gives CASSLEGTKSPLHF. Combining the CDR3 with reference TRBV5-1 and TRBJ1-6 gives the whole variable domain KAGVTQTPRYLIKTRGQQVTLSCSPISGHRSVSWYQQTPGQGLQFLFEYFSETQRNKGNFPGRFSGRQFSNSRSEMNVSTLELGDSALYLCASSLEGTKSPLHFGNGTRLTVT.

V gene TRBV15 combines with J gene TRBJ2-1; 7 bases fit TRBD1. The CDR3 contains 14 residues. CDR1 is LNHNV and CDR2 is YYDKDF in the germline V gene (reference sequence). Trimming took 3 bases from V and 7 from J; bases not matched to a gene: 6. CDR3 sequence (DNA): TGTGCCACCAGCAGGAGAGACAGGGCGAATGAGCAGTTCTTC. The encoded protein is CATSRRDRANEQFF.

Only one count was recorded for this clone. The chain joins TRBV5-4 to TRBJ2-6, with 7 bases lining up with TRBD2. This CDR3 has 18 amino acids. V gave up 0 bases and J gave up 0 bases; unmatched junction bases: 6. Germline loops: CDR1 SGHNT, CDR2 YYREEE (reference sequence). CDR3 coding DNA: TGTGCCAGCAGCTTGGCTAGCGGACTTTACTCTGGGGCCAACGTCCTGACTTTC. Its translation: CASSLASGLYSGANVLTF. Supplemented by reference TRBV5-4 and TRBJ2-6, the full variable domain reads ETGVTQSPTHLIKTRGQQVTLRCSSQSGHNTVSWYQQALGQGPQFIFQYYREEENGRGNFPPRFSGLQFPNYSSELNVNALELDDSALYLCASSLASGLYSGANVLTFGAGSRLTVL.

The sample holds a few counts of this clone. The sample contains more than one DNA sequence encoding this CDR3. The chain recombines TRBV5-1 with TRBJ1-1; no clear D. The ends were cut back, 0 bases at V and 1 base at J, with 10 bases in the middle. The germline V gene has CDR1 SGHRS and CDR2 YFSETQ. The CDR3 has 15 amino acids. Here the CDR3 DNA reads TGCGCCAGCAGCTTGGATCTGGGTGGGAACACTGAAGCTTTCTTT. It specifies CASSLDLGGNTEAFF.